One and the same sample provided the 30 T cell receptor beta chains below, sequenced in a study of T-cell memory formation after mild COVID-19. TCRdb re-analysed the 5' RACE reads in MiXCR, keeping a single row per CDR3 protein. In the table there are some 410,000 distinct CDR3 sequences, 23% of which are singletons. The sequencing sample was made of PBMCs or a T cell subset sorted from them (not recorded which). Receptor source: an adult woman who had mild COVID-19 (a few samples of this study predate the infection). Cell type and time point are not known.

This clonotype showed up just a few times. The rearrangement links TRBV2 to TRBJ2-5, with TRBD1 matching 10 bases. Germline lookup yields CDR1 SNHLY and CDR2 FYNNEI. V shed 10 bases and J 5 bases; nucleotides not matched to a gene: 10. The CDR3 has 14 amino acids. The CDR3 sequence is CATQDDRGLETQYF. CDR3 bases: TGTGCCACCCAAGATGACAGGGGGCTGGAGACCCAGTACTTC.

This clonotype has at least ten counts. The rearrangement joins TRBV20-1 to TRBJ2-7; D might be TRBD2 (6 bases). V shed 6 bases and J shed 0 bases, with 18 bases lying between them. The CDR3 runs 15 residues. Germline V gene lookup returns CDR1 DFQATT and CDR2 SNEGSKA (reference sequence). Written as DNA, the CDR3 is TGCAGTGCCGCGAGAGCGGGCTGGGACTCCTACGAGCAGTACTTC. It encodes CSAARAGWDSYEQYF.

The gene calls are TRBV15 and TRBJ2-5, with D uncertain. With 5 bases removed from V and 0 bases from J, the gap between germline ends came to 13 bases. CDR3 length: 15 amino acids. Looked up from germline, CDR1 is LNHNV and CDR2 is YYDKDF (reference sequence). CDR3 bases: TGTGCCACCAGCGTGGGGTCCGGCTACCAAGAGACCCAGTACTTC. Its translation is CATSVGSGYQETQYF.

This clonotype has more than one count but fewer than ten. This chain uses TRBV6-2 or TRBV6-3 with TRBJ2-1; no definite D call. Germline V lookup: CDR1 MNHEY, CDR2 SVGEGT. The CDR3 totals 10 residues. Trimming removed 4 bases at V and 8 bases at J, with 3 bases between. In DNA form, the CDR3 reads TGTGCCAGCAGTTCACATGAGCAGTTCTTC. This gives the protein CASSSHEQFF.

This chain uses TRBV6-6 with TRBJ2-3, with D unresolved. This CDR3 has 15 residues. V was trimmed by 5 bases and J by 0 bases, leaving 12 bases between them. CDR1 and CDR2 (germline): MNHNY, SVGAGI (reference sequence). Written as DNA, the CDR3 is TGTGCCAGCAGTAACTACAAGGCTAGCACAGATACGCAGTATTTT. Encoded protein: CASSNYKASTDTQYF.

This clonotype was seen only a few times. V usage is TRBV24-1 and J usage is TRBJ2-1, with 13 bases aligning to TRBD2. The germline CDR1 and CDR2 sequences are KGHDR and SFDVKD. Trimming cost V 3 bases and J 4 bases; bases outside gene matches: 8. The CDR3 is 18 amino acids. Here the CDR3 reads CATSDGTSGALPYNEQFF. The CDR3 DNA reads TGTGCCACCAGTGATGGGACTAGCGGGGCCCTCCCGTACAATGAGCAGTTCTTC.

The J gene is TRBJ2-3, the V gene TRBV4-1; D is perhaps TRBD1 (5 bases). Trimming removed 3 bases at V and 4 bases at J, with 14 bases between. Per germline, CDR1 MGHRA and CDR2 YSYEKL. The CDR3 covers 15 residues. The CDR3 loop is CASSQMSGWADTQYF. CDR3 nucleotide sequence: TGCGCCAGCAGCCAGATGTCAGGGTGGGCAGATACGCAGTATTTT.

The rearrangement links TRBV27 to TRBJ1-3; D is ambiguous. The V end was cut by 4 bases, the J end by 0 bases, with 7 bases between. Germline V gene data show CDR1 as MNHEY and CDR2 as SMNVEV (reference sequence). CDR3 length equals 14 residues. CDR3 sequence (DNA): TGTGCCAGCAGTTCCCCAAACTCTGGAAACACCATATATTTT. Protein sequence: CASSSPNSGNTIYF.

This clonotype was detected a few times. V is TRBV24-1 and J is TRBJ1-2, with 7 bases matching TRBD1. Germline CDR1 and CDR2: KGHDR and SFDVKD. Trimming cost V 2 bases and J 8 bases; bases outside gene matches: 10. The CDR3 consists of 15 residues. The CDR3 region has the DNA TGTGCCACCAGTGATTCGACAGGGCGGATGAGAGGCTACACCTTC. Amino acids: CATSDSTGRMRGYTF.

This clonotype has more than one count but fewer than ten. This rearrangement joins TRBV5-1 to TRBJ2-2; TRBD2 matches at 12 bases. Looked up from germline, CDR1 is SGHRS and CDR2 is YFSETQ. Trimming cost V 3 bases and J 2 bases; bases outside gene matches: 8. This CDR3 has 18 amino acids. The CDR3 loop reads CASSSGLAGIFNTGELFF. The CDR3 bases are TGCGCCAGCAGCTCTGGACTAGCGGGGATATTTAACACCGGGGAGCTGTTTTTT.

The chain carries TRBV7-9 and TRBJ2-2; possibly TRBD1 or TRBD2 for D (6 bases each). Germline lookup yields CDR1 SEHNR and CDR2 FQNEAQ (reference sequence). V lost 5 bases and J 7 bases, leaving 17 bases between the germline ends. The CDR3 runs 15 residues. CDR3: CASSVNGGEGGELFF. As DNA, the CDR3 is TGTGCCAGCAGCGTCAACGGGGGCGAGGGCGGGGAGCTGTTTTTT.

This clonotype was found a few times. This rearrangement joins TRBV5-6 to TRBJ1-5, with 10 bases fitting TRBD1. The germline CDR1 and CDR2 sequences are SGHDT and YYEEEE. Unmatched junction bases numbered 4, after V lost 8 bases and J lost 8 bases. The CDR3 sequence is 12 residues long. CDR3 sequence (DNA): TGTGCCAGTACGGACAGGGGGGAGCCCCAGCATTTT. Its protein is CASTDRGEPQHF.

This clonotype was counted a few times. CDR3 bases: TGTGCCAGCTCCGAGGACAGGGGTTCACCCCTCCACTTT. It is translated as CASSEDRGSPLHF. The chain has TRBV18 and TRBJ1-6, with 9 positions matching TRBD1. The V gene's germline CDR1 is KGHSH and CDR2 LQKENI. V lost 6 bases, J lost 9 bases, and 3 bases stayed unmatched. The CDR3 spans 13 residues.

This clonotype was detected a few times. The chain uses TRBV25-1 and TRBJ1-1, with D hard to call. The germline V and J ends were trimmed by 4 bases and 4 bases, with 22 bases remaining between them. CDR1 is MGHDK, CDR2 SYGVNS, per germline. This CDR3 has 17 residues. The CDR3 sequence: CASSAMGGPDLSTEAFF. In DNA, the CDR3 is TGTGCCAGCAGTGCCATGGGTGGCCCCGATCTAAGCACTGAAGCTTTCTTT.

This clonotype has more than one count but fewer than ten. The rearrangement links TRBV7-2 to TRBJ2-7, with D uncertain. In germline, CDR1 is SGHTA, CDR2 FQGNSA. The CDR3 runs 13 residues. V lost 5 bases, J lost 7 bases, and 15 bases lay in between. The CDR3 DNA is TGTGCCAGCAGCCTCAGACCCGGTTGGGAGCAGTACTTC. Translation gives CASSLRPGWEQYF.

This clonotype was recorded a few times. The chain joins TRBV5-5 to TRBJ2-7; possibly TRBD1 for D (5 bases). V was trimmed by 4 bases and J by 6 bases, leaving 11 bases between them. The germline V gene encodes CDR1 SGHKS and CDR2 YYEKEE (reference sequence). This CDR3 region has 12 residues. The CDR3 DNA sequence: TGTGCCAGCAGCGACCAGGGAACCGAGCAGTACTTC. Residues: CASSDQGTEQYF.

CDR3 sequence reads: CASSVDGSYGYTF. Here the CDR3 DNA reads TGTGCCAGCAGCGTAGACGGGTCCTATGGCTACACCTTC. V usage is TRBV9 and J usage is TRBJ1-2; D uncertain. V dropped 0 bases and J dropped 4 bases, with 7 bases sitting between them. This CDR3 spans 13 amino acids. CDR1 and CDR2 (germline): SGDLS, YYNGEE.

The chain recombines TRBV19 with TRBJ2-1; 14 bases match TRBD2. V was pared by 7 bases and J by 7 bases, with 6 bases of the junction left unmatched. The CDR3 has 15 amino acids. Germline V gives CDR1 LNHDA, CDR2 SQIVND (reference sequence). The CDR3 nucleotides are TGTGCCAGTAAGACTAGCGGGGGGGCGAGGAATGAGCAGTTCTTC. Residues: CASKTSGGARNEQFF. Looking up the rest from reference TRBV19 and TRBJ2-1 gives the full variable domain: DGGITQSPKYLFRKEGQNVTLSCEQNLNHDAMYWYRQDPGQGLRLIYYSQIVNDFQKGDIAEGYSVSREKKESFPLTVTSAQKNPTAFYLCASKTSGGARNEQFFGPGTRLTVL.

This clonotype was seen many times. The CDR3 protein is CASSLTGDRSSPLHF. CDR3 sequence (DNA): TGTGCCAGCAGCTTGACAGGGGATAGAAGTTCACCCCTCCACTTT. The chain employs TRBV7-6 and TRBJ1-6; 8 bases fit TRBD1. Germline V lookup: CDR1 SGHVS, CDR2 FNYEAQ. This CDR3 has 15 residues. V dropped 3 bases and J dropped 9; count of bases not matched to a gene: 7.

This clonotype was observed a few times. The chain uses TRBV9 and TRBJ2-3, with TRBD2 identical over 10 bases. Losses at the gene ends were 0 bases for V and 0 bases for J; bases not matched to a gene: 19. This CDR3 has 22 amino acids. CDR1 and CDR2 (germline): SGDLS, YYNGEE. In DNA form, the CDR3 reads TGTGCCAGCAGCGTAGATCTCAGGACTAGCGGAGCAAACCGCCTTAGCACAGATACGCAGTATTTT. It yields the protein CASSVDLRTSGANRLSTDTQYF.

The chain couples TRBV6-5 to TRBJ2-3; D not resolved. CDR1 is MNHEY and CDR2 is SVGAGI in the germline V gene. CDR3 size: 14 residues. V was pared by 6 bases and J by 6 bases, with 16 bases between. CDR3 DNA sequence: TGTGCCAGCAGCCACGGCGACCAAGCCGATACGCAGTATTTT. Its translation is CASSHGDQADTQYF.

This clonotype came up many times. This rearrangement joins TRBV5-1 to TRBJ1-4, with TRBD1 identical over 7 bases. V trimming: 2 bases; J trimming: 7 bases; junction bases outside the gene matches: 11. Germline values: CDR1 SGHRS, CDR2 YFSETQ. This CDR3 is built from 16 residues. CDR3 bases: TGCGCCAGCAGCTTCCGAGGAGGGGGCGGGGGTGAAAAACTGTTTTTT. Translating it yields CASSFRGGGGGEKLFF.

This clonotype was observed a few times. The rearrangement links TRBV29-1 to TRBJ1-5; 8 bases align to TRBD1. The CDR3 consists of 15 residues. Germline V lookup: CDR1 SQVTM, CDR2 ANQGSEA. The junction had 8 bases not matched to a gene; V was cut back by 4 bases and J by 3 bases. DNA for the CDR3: TGCAGCGTTGTAATAGGACAGGGACTCAATCAGCCCCAGCATTTT. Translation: CSVVIGQGLNQPQHF.

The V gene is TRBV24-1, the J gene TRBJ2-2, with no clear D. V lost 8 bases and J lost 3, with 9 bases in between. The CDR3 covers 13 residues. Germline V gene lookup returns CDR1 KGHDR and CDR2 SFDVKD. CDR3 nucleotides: TGTGCCACCAAGGGCACCTACACCGGGGAGCTGTTTTTT. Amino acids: CATKGTYTGELFF.

The DNA for the CDR3 is TGCAGTGCTAGAGATTACGGGAGTAAACAAGAGACCCAGTACTTC. Residues: CSARDYGSKQETQYF. The chain carries TRBV20-1 and TRBJ2-5; a possible D gene is TRBD2 (6 bases). CDR1 is DFQATT and CDR2 is SNEGSKA in the germline V gene (reference sequence). Trimming took 0 bases from V and 2 from J, leaving 13 bases between them. The CDR3 is made up of 15 amino acids.

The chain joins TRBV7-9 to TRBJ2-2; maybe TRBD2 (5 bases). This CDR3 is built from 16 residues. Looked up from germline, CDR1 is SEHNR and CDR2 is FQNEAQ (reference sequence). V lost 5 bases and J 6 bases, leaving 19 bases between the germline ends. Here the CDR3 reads CASSPRTQRRSGELFF. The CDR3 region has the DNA TGTGCCAGCAGCCCGCGTACGCAGAGGAGGTCCGGGGAGCTGTTTTTT.

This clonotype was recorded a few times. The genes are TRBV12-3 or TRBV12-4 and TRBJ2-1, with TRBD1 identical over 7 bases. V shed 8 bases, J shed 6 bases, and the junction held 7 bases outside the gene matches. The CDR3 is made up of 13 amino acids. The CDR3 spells CASGTTGFNEQFF. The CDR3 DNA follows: TGTGCCAGCGGCACGACAGGGTTCAATGAGCAGTTCTTC.

In nucleotides, the CDR3 is TGCGCCAGCAGCCAAGCTAGCCCGAGCACAGATACGCAGTATTTT. It encodes CASSQASPSTDTQYF. J is TRBJ2-3 and V is TRBV4-1; a possible D gene is TRBD2 (5 bases). The germline V and J ends were trimmed by 1 base and 0 bases, with 8 bases remaining between them. Germline V gene sequence: CDR1 MGHRA, CDR2 YSYEKL. The CDR3 is 15 amino acids.

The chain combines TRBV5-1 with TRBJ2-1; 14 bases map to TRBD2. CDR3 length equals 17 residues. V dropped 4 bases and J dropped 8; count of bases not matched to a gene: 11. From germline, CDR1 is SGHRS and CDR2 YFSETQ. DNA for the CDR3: TGCGCCAGCAGCCCCTCCCCGACTAGCGGGGGGGCTGATGAGCAGTTCTTC. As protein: CASSPSPTSGGADEQFF. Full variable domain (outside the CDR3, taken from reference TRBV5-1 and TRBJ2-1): KAGVTQTPRYLIKTRGQQVTLSCSPISGHRSVSWYQQTPGQGLQFLFEYFSETQRNKGNFPGRFSGRQFSNSRSEMNVSTLELGDSALYLCASSPSPTSGGADEQFFGPGTRLTVL.

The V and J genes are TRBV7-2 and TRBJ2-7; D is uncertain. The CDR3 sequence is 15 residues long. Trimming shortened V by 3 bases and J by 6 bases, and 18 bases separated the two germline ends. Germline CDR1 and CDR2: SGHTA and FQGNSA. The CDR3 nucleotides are TGTGCCAGCAGCTTGGTTCTCGGTTTAGGCGTCGAGCAGTACTTC. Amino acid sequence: CASSLVLGLGVEQYF.